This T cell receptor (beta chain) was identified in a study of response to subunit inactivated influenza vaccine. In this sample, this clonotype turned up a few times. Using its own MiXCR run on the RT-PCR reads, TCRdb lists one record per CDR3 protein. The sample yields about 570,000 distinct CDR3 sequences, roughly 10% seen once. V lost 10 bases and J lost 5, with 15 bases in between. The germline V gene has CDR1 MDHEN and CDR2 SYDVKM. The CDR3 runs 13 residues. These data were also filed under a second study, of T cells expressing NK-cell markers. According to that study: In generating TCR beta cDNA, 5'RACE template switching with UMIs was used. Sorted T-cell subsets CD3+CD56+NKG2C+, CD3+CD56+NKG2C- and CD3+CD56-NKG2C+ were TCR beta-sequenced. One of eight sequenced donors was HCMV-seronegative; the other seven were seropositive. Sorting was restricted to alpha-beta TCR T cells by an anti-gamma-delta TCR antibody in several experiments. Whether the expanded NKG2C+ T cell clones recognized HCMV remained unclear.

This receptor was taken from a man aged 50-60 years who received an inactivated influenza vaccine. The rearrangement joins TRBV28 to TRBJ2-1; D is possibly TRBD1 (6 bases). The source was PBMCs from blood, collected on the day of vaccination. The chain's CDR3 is CATRTVSNNEQFF. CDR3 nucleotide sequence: TGTGCCACCAGGACAGTATCGAACAATGAGCAGTTCTTC.